The source of this T cell receptor (beta chain) is a study of blood T cells in healthy people across ages. On the study more broadly: Template switching retrieved approximately one barcoded beta molecule for each two T cells. Study-wide points: Donor CMV infection status was unknown, possibly confounding age-related changes in expanded clonotypes. Diversity figures based on one million T cells were deemed too low.

This clonotype was seen once. The antigen remains undetermined. Sample-barcoded 5' priming and a J-beta primer mix drove a second PCR of about 6 to 12 cycles. One entry per CDR3 protein, called by TCRdb with MiXCR from the 5' RACE reads. This table holds over 1.5 million distinct CDR3 sequences, 49% found once. V was pared by 6 bases and J by 7 bases, with 11 bases of the junction left unmatched. Germline values: CDR1 SGHAT, CDR2 FQNNGV. The CDR3 length is 16 residues. V is TRBV11-2 and J is TRBJ2-1; 11 nucleotides agree with TRBD2. Sequencing was done on a sample of blood. The source is a woman aged 40-49 years in good health. The CDR3 DNA is TGTGCCAGCAGGCCTACTAGCGGGGGTCTCGGGAATGAGCAGTTCTTC. Its protein product is CASRPTSGGLGNEQFF. Looking up the rest from reference TRBV11-2 and TRBJ2-1 gives the full variable domain: EAGVAQSPRYKIIEKRQSVAFWCNPISGHATLYWYQQILGQGPKLLIQFQNNGVVDDSQLPKDRFSAERLKGVDSTLKIQPAKLEDSAVYLCASRPTSGGLGNEQFFGPGTRLTVL.